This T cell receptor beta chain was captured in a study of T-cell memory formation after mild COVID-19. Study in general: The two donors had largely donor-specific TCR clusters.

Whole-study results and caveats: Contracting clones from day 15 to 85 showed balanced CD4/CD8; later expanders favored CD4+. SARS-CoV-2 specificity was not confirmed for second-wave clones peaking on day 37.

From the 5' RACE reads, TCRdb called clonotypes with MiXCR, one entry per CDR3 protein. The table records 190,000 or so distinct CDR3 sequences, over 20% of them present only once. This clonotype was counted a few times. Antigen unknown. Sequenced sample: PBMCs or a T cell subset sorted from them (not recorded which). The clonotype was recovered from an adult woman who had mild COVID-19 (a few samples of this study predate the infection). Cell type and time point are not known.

DNA for the CDR3: TGTGCCTGGGGCGGGGACTACTCCTACGAGCAGTACTTC. The encoded protein is CAWGGDYSYEQYF. This chain uses TRBV30 with TRBJ2-7, with 7 bases fitting TRBD2. V lost 5 bases to trimming and J lost 0 bases; unmatched junction nucleotides: 4. Germline CDR1 GTSNPN, CDR2 SVGIG (reference sequence). The CDR3 sequence is 13 residues long. The complete variable domain, with remaining parts taken from reference TRBV30 and TRBJ2-7, reads SQTIHQWPATLVQPVGSPLSLECTVEGTSNPNLYWYRQAAGRGLQLLFYSVGIGQISSEVPQNLSASRPQDRQFILSSKKLLLSDSGFYLCAWGGDYSYEQYFGPGTRLTVT.